Only a few counts were recorded for the clone carrying this T cell receptor beta chain. No antigen is known for it. This may arise from a read error, as a much more abundant clone is one base away. This sample was included in a study of tumor-infiltrating lymphocytes in primary liver carcinoma. Study results and caveats: Tumor samples exhibited a significantly greater top-250-clone fraction than blood samples (p = 0.039).

A primer matching the constant region was used to make TCR beta cDNA from approximately 520 ng of total RNA. Libraries covering TCR beta were generated through three nested multiplex PCR rounds (using a slightly modified ARM-PCR). It was with TRBV1-TRBV30 forward primers and a C-beta reverse primer that the first two PCR rounds were run, at approximately 10 cycles each. Using its own MiXCR run on the multiplex PCR reads, TCRdb lists one record per CDR3 protein. Among 100,000 to 150,000 distinct CDR3 sequences listed, 50% to 80% were seen once. Unsorted bulk tissue, roughly 20-34 mg of it, served as the source for co-extraction of RNA and DNA. Subjects presented with primary liver carcinoma managed by surgical resection. Germline CDR1 and CDR2: SQVTM and ANQGSEA. Trimming at V came to 5 bases and at J to 3 bases, leaving 13 bases not matched to a gene. The CDR3 spans 16 residues.

This clonotype originated in a woman between 55 and 75 years old with primary liver carcinoma and hepatitis B virus infection. The source material was liver tumor tissue from sampling region 3. Sample subset: tumor region T3, left-lateral pole. The chain joins TRBV29-1 to TRBJ2-5; 9 nucleotides match TRBD2. The CDR3 here is CSVTQGLAAVKETQYF. In nucleotides, the CDR3 is TGCAGCGTTACCCAGGGACTAGCAGCTGTGAAAGAGACCCAGTACTTC.